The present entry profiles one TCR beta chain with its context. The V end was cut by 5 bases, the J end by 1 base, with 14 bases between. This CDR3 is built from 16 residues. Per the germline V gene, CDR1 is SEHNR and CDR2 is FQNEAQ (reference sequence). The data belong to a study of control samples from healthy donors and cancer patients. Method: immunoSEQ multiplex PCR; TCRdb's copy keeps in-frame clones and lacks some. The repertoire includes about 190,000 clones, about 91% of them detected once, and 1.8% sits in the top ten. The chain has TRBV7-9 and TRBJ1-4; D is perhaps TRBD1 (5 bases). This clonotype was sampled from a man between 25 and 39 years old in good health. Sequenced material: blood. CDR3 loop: CASSLLAGQTNEKLFF. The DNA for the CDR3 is TGTGCCAGCAGCCTCCTTGCGGGGCAAACTAATGAAAAACTGTTTTTT.